A selection of T cell receptor beta chains follows, all from one sample in a study of graft-versus-host responses after intestinal transplantation. Their antigens are not known. Produced via immunoSEQ multiplex PCR; TCRdb's table is partial and in-frame only. The table lists 45,000 to 60,000 clones, around 95% of them singletons. The source material was unstimulated CD8+ T cells sorted from spleen or lymph node cells, sampled before transplant. All receptors come from a human donor who was the organ donor for an intestinal transplant. Both conserved end residues are part of each CDR3. D genes are given only for firm matches. Some rows have no size entry. The others give once, few or many, or a class for an expanded clone.

size: once
V: TRBV7-9
J: TRBJ1-6
D: NA
DNA: TGTGCCAGCAGGACCGGGACCTCTAACTCACCCCTCCACTTT
CDR3: CASRTGTSNSPLHF

size: NA
V: TRBV7-9
J: TRBJ2-3
D: NA
DNA: TGTGCCAGCAGCTCGATGATGGACAGTCGAGGAGTTTATACGCAGTATTTT
CDR3: CASSSMMDSRGVYTQYF

size: NA
V: TRBV18
J: TRBJ2-7
D: NA
DNA: TGTGCCAGCTCGCTCACAGGGCTGACCTACGAGCAGTACTTC
CDR3: CASSLTGLTYEQYF

size: NA
V: TRBV5-4
J: TRBJ2-7
D: TRBD1
DNA: TGTGCCAGCAGCTTCGGGACAGGGTCCTACGAGCAGTACTTC
CDR3: CASSFGTGSYEQYF

size: NA
V: TRBV30
J: TRBJ1-1
D: NA
DNA: TGTGCCGCCCCGTCGGACAGAATGAACACTGAAGCTTTCTTT
CDR3: CAAPSDRMNTEAFF

size: NA
V: TRBV5-6
J: TRBJ2-7
D: NA
DNA: TGTGCCAAGAAGGACGAGCAGTACTTC
CDR3: CAKKDEQYF

size: NA
V: TRBV9
J: TRBJ2-2
D: TRBD1
DNA: TGTGCCAGCAGCGTCGAAACCGGGACAGGAGGAACCGGGGAGCTGTTTTTT
CDR3: CASSVETGTGGTGELFF

size: NA
V: TRBV29-1
J: TRBJ1-2
D: NA
DNA: TGCAGCGTTGAAGGGGGGGGTAACGGCTACACCTTC
CDR3: CSVEGGGNGYTF

size: NA
V: TRBV6-1
J: TRBJ1-2
D: TRBD1
DNA: TGTGCCAGCAGTGGCGGACAGGCAAAAGCTAACTATGGCTACACCTTC
CDR3: CASSGGQAKANYGYTF

size: NA
V: TRBV20-1
J: TRBJ1-2
D: NA
DNA: TGCAGGGGGGCCGACTATGGCTACACCTTC
CDR3: CRGADYGYTF

size: NA
V: TRBV4-1
J: TRBJ1-2
D: TRBD1
DNA: TGCGCCAGCAGCCAAACGCGACAGGGAAACTATGGCTACACCTTC
CDR3: CASSQTRQGNYGYTF

size: NA
V: TRBV6-5
J: TRBJ2-7
D: TRBD1
DNA: TGTGCCAGCAGTCATGGGACAGGGACCTACGAGCAGTACTTC
CDR3: CASSHGTGTYEQYF

size: once
V: TRBV13
J: TRBJ2-1
D: NA
DNA: TGTGCCAGCAGCCAACGAACTACAGGGTCCAATGAGCAGTTCTTC
CDR3: CASSQRTTGSNEQFF

size: NA
V: TRBV15
J: TRBJ2-1
D: NA
DNA: TGTGCCACCAGCAGCCGCGCAGGGGGGGTTGCGGATGAGCAGTTCTTC
CDR3: CATSSRAGGVADEQFF

size: NA
V: TRBV11-2
J: TRBJ2-5
D: NA
DNA: TGTGCCAGCAGCTTAGATCAGCAGAGCCACGAGACCCAGTACTTC
CDR3: CASSLDQQSHETQYF

size: NA
V: TRBV2
J: TRBJ1-2
D: NA
DNA: TGTGCCAGCAGTCAGGTAGAGGAGGCATATGGCTACACCTTC
CDR3: CASSQVEEAYGYTF

size: NA
V: TRBV9
J: TRBJ2-7
D: TRBD1
DNA: TGTGCCAGCAGCGAGACAGGGTACGACGAGCAGTACTTC
CDR3: CASSETGYDEQYF

size: once
V: TRBV27
J: TRBJ2-1
D: TRBD2
DNA: TGTGCCAGCGGCTTAAGACTAGCTAGTGAGCAGTTCTTC
CDR3: CASGLRLASEQFF

size: NA
V: TRBV5-1
J: TRBJ1-1
D: NA
DNA: TGCGCCAGCAGCCACTTTGAGTGGGAGAACACTGAAGCTTTCTTT
CDR3: CASSHFEWENTEAFF

size: NA
V: TRBV29-1
J: TRBJ1-1
D: NA
DNA: TGCAGCGTTGATCCGGAGCCGAACACTGAAGCTTTCTTT
CDR3: CSVDPEPNTEAFF

size: NA
V: TRBV7-3
J: TRBJ2-3
D: TRBD1
DNA: TGTGCCAGCAGCTCCGGGACAGGCCACGGCGATACGCAGTATTTT
CDR3: CASSSGTGHGDTQYF

size: NA
V: TRBV19
J: TRBJ2-7
D: NA
DNA: TGTGCCAGTGGCTGGGGGACCGACTACGAGCAGTACTTC
CDR3: CASGWGTDYEQYF

size: NA
V: TRBV7-2
J: TRBJ2-5
D: TRBD1
DNA: TGTGCCAGCAGCCCGGGACAGCTCGGGGAGACCCAGTACTTC
CDR3: CASSPGQLGETQYF

size: once
V: TRBV7-9
J: TRBJ2-5
D: NA
DNA: TGTGCCAGCAGCTTAGACGTCGGACGAGAAGAGACCCAGTACTTC
CDR3: CASSLDVGREETQYF